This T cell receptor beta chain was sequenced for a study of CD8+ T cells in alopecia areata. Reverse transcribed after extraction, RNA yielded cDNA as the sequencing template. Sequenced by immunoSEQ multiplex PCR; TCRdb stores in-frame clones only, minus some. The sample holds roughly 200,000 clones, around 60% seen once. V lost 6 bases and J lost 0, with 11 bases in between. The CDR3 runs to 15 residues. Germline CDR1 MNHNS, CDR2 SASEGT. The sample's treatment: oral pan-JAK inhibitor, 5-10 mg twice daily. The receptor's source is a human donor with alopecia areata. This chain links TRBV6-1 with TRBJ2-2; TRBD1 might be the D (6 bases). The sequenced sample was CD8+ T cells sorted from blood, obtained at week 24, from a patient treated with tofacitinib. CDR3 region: CASSLGTPNTGELFF. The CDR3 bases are TGTGCCAGCAGCCTAGGGACACCGAACACCGGGGAGCTGTTTTTT.